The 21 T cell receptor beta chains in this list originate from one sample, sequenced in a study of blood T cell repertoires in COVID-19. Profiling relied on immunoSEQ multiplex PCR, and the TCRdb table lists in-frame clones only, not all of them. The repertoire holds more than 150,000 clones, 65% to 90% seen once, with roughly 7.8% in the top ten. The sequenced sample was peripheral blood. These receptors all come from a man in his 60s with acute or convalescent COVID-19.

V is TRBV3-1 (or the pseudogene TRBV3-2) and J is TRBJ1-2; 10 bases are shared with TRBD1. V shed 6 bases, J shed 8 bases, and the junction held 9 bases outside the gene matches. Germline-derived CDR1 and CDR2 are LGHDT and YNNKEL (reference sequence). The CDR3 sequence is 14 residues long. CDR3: CASSTPGQGFGYTF. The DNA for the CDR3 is TGTGCCAGCAGTACCCCGGGACAGGGGTTCGGCTACACCTTC.

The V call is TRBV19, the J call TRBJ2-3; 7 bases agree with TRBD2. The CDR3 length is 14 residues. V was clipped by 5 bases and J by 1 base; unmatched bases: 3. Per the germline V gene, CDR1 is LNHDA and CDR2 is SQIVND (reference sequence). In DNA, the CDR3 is TGTGCCAGTAGTCTAGCGGTCCGCACAGATACGCAGTATTTT. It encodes CASSLAVRTDTQYF.

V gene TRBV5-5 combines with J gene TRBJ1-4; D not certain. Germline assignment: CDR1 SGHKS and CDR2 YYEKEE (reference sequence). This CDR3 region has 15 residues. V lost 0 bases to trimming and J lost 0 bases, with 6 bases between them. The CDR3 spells CASSLDSPTNEKLFF. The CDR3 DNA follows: TGTGCCAGCAGCTTGGACAGTCCAACTAATGAAAAACTGTTTTTT.

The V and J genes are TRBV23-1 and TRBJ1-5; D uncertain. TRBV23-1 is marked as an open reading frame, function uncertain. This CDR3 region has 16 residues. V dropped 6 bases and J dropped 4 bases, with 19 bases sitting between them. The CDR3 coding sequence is TGCGCCAGCAGGCCTATCGCCTCGGGGTGGAATCAGCCCCAGCATTTT. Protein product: CASRPIASGWNQPQHF.

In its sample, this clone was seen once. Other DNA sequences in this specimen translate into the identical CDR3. CDR3 amino acids: CASSLLPAGAGYNEQFF. CDR3 nucleotide sequence: TGTGCCAGCAGCTTATTACCCGCGGGAGCCGGCTACAATGAGCAGTTCTTC. The V gene is TRBV7-2, the J gene TRBJ2-1, with 7 nucleotides matching TRBD2. In germline, CDR1 is SGHTA, CDR2 FQGNSA. The CDR3 spans 17 residues. The V and J ends lost 2 bases and 3 bases, in that order; junction bases with no gene match: 10.

The CDR3 region is CASSGARVKTYNEQFF. The CDR3 DNA follows: TGTGCCAGTAGTGGGGCTAGAGTTAAAACCTACAATGAGCAGTTCTTC. The genes are TRBV19 and TRBJ2-1; weak D call: TRBD1 (5 bases). The V end lost 5 bases, the J end lost 2 bases, and 16 bases lay between the germline ends. CDR3 length: 16 residues. CDR1 is LNHDA and CDR2 is SQIVND in the germline V gene (reference sequence). The variable domain in full, with the rest retrieved from reference TRBV19 and TRBJ2-1, is DGGITQSPKYLFRKEGQNVTLSCEQNLNHDAMYWYRQDPGQGLRLIYYSQIVNDFQKGDIAEGYSVSREKKESFPLTVTSAQKNPTAFYLCASSGARVKTYNEQFFGPGTRLTVL.

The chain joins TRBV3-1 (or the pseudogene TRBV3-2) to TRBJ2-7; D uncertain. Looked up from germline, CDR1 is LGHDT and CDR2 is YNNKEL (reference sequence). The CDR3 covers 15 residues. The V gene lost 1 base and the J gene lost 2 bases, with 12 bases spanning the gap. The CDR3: CASSQAPRNTYEQYF. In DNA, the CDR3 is TGTGCCAGCAGCCAAGCCCCGCGCAATACCTACGAGCAGTACTTC.

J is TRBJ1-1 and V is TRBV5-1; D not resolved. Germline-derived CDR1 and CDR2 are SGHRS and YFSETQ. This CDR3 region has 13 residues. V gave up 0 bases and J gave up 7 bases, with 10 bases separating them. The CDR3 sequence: CASSLVPEGEAFF. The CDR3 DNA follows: TGCGCCAGCAGCTTGGTTCCCGAGGGTGAAGCTTTCTTT.

This CDR3 reads CASSLPRDIYSYEQYF. In DNA form, the CDR3 reads TGTGCCAGCAGTTTACCTCGGGACATTTACTCCTACGAGCAGTACTTC. The chain has TRBV28 and TRBJ2-7, with D possibly being TRBD1 (6 bases). The V and J ends lost 2 bases and 0 bases respectively, with 14 bases between them. The length of the CDR3 is 16 residues. Germline values: CDR1 MDHEN, CDR2 SYDVKM.

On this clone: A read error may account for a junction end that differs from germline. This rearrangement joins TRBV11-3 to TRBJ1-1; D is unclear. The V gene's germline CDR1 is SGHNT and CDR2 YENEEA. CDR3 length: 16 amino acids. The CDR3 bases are TGTGCCAGCAGTTTAGGGCGGCCCGAAGGTGACACTGAAGCTTTCTTT. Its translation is CASSLGRPEGDTEAFF.

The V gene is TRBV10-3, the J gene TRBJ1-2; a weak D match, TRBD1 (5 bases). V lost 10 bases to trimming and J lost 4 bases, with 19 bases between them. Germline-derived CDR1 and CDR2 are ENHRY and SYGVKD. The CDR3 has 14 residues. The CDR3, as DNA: TGTGCCACCACCCCGACAGCGCCTTTCTATGGCTACACCTTC. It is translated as CATTPTAPFYGYTF.

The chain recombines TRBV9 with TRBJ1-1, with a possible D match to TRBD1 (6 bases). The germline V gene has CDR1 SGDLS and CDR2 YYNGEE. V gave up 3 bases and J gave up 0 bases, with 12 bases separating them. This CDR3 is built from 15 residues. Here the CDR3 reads CASSATGGLNTEAFF. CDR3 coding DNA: TGTGCCAGCAGCGCCACGGGGGGCTTGAACACTGAAGCTTTCTTT. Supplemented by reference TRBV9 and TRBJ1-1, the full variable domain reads DSGVTQTPKHLITATGQRVTLRCSPRSGDLSVYWYQQSLDQGLQFLIQYYNGEERAKGNILERFSAQQFPDLHSELNLSSLELGDSALYFCASSATGGLNTEAFFGQGTRLTVV.

CDR3 coding DNA: TGTGCCACCAGCAGGAGACAGAGAGGCTACGAGCAGTACTTC. Protein sequence: CATSRRQRGYEQYF. The chain employs TRBV15 and TRBJ2-7, with D possibly being TRBD1 (5 bases). Germline V gives CDR1 LNHNV, CDR2 YYDKDF (reference sequence). The CDR3 is 14 amino acids. Trimming stripped 3 bases from V and 3 bases from J, with 12 bases between. Variable domain in full (rest from reference TRBV15 and TRBJ2-7): DAMVIQNPRYQVTQFGKPVTLSCSQTLNHNVMYWYQQKSSQAPKLLFHYYDKDFNNEADTPDNFQSRRPNTSFCFLDIRSPGLGDTAMYLCATSRRQRGYEQYFGPGTRLTVT.

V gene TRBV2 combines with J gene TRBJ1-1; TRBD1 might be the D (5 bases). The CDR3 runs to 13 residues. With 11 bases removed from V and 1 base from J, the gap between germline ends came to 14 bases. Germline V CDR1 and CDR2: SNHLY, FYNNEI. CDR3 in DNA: TGTGCCGGACGGGGGATGCGGAACACTGAAGCTTTCTTT. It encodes CAGRGMRNTEAFF.

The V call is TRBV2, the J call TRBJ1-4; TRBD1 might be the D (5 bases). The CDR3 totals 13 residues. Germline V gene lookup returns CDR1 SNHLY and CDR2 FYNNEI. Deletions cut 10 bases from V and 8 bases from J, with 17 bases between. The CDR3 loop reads CATSTVGPEKLFF. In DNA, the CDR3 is TGTGCCACCTCGACGGTGGGGCCCGAAAAACTGTTTTTT.

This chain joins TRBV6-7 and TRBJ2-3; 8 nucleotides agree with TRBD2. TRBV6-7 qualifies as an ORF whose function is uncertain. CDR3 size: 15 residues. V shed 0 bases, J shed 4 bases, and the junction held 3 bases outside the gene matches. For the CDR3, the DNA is TGTGCCAGCAGTTACTCGGGGACTAGTTCAGATACGCAGTATTTT. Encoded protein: CASSYSGTSSDTQYF.

The CDR3 nucleotides are TGCGCCAGCAGCGGGGGCGGGACAGGATTCGGCGAGCAGTACTTC. Its translation: CASSGGGTGFGEQYF. This chain links TRBV5-1 with TRBJ2-7; 8 positions agree with TRBD1. J lost 6 bases, V lost 4 bases, and 12 bases had no gene match. CDR1 is SGHRS, CDR2 YFSETQ, per germline. The CDR3 has 15 amino acids.

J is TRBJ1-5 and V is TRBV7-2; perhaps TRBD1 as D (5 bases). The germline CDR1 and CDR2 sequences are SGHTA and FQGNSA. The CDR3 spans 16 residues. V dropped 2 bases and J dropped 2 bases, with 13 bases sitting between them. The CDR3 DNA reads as TGTGCCAGCAGCTTAAGGGCAGGGAATGGCAATCAGCCCCAGCATTTT. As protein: CASSLRAGNGNQPQHF.

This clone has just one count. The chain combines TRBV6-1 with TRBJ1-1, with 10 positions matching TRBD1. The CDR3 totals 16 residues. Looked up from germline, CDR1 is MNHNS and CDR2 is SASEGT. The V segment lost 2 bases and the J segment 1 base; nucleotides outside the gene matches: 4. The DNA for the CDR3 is TGTGCCAGCAGTGAACCGGGACAGGGGAGGAACACTGAAGCTTTCTTT. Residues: CASSEPGQGRNTEAFF.

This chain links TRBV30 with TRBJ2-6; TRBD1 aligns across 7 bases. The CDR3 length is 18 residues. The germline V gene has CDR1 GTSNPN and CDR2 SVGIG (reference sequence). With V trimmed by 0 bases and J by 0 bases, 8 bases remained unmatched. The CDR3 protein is CAWSVPTGPSSGANVLTF. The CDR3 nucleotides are TGTGCCTGGAGTGTACCGACAGGGCCTAGCTCTGGGGCCAACGTCCTGACTTTC. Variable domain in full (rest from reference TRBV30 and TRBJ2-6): SQTIHQWPATLVQPVGSPLSLECTVEGTSNPNLYWYRQAAGRGLQLLFYSVGIGQISSEVPQNLSASRPQDRQFILSSKKLLLSDSGFYLCAWSVPTGPSSGANVLTFGAGSRLTVL.

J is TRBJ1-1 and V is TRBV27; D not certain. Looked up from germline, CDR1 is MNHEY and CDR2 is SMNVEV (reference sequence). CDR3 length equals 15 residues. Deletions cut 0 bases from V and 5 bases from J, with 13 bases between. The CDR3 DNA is TGTGCCAGCAGTTTATCGGGAGACATAGAGACTGAAGCTTTCTTT. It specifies CASSLSGDIETEAFF.